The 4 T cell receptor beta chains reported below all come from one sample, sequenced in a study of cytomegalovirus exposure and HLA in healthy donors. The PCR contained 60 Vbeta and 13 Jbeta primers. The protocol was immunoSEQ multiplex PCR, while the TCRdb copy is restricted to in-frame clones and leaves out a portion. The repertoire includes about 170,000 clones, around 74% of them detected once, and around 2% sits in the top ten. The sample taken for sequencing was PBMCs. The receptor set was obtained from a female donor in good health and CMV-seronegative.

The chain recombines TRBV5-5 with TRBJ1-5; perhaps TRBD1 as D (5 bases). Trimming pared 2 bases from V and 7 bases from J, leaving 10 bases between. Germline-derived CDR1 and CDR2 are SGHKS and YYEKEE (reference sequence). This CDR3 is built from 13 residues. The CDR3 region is CASSFHGAQPQHF. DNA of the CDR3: TGTGCCAGCAGCTTTCATGGGGCGCAGCCCCAGCATTTT.

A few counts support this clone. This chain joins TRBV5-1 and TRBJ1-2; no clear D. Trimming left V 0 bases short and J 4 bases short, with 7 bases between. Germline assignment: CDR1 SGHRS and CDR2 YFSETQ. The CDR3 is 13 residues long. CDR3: CASSLDSSYGYTF. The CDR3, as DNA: TGCGCCAGCAGCTTGGACAGCTCCTATGGCTACACCTTC.

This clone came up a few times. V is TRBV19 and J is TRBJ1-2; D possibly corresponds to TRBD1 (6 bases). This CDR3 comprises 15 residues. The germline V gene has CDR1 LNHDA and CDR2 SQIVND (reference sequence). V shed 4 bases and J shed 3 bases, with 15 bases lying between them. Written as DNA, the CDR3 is TGTGCCAGTAGTACCACAGGGTATCTAGACTATGGCTACACCTTC. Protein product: CASSTTGYLDYGYTF.

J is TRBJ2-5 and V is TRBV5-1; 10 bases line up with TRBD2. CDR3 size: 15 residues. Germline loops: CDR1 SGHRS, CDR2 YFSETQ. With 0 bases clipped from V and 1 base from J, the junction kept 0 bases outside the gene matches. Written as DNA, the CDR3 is TGCGCCAGCAGCTTGGGACTAGCGGGCCAAGAGACCCAGTACTTC. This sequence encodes CASSLGLAGQETQYF.